Presented here are 22 T cell receptor beta chains from one specimen sequenced in a study of blood T cell repertoires in COVID-19. Sequenced by immunoSEQ multiplex PCR; TCRdb stores in-frame clones only, minus some. The sample includes about 130,000 clones, around 83% of them seen just once. Input material: PBMCs or T cells enriched from blood (not recorded which). Receptor source: a man aged 45-60 years who had recovered from COVID-19.

The chain employs TRBV7-2 and TRBJ1-5; D is possibly TRBD1 (6 bases). Trimming pared 5 bases from V and 2 bases from J, leaving 16 bases between. Per germline, CDR1 SGHTA and CDR2 FQGNSA. The CDR3 runs 16 residues. The CDR3 reads CASSDSAGGGNQPQHF. The CDR3 DNA reads as TGTGCCAGCAGCGACAGTGCGGGGGGCGGCAATCAGCCCCAGCATTTT.

The genes are TRBV3-1 (or the pseudogene TRBV3-2) and TRBJ2-3, with 10 bases that match TRBD2. Germline values: CDR1 LGHDT, CDR2 YNNKEL (reference sequence). The V gene end was trimmed by 4 bases and the J gene end by 4 bases; junction bases not matched to a gene: 8. The CDR3 extends over 16 amino acids. CDR3: CASSPVAGGGSDTQYF. In nucleotides, the CDR3 is TGTGCCAGCAGCCCGGTAGCGGGGGGCGGTTCAGATACGCAGTATTTT.

This chain links TRBV27 with TRBJ2-5; 12 bases fit TRBD1. CDR1 MNHEY and CDR2 SMNVEV come from the germline V gene (reference sequence). CDR3 size: 18 residues. V dropped 5 bases and J dropped 1; count of bases not matched to a gene: 11. CDR3 sequence reads: CASSPTGTGGFSQETQYF. CDR3 in DNA: TGTGCCAGCAGTCCCACCGGGACAGGGGGCTTTAGCCAAGAGACCCAGTACTTC.

The chain couples TRBV7-2 to TRBJ1-2, with 7 bases identical to TRBD1. The CDR3 contains 13 residues. In germline, CDR1 is SGHTA, CDR2 FQGNSA. The junction had 7 bases not matched to a gene; V was cut back by 4 bases and J by 8 bases. CDR3 in amino acids: CASSSDRVRGYTF. CDR3 sequence (DNA): TGTGCCAGCAGCTCCGACAGGGTTAGAGGCTACACCTTC.

The genes are TRBV6-5 and TRBJ1-2, with unresolved D. The CDR3 consists of 14 residues. Per the germline V gene, CDR1 is MNHEY and CDR2 is SVGAGI. V dropped 0 bases and J dropped 5 bases, with 10 bases sitting between them. The CDR3 reads CASSYSRAQYGYTF. The CDR3 nucleotides are TGTGCCAGCAGTTACTCGAGGGCTCAATATGGCTACACCTTC.

This chain uses TRBV4-1 with TRBJ2-1; D may be TRBD1 (5 bases). Trimming took off 1 base at V and 0 bases at J, with 7 bases between the two ends. The CDR3 contains 15 residues. The V gene's germline CDR1 is MGHRA and CDR2 YSYEKL. CDR3 sequence: CASSQGQSSYNEQFF. The CDR3 DNA reads TGCGCCAGCAGCCAAGGACAGAGCTCCTACAATGAGCAGTTCTTC.

The rearrangement links TRBV30 to TRBJ1-5, with D possibly TRBD1 on 5 matching bases. This CDR3 comprises 14 residues. Trimming removed 0 bases at V and 6 bases at J, with 12 bases between. Germline V gives CDR1 GTSNPN, CDR2 SVGIG (reference sequence). The CDR3 protein is CAWSVSGSGQPQHF. In DNA, the CDR3 is TGTGCCTGGAGTGTATCAGGGTCGGGTCAGCCCCAGCATTTT.

This chain links TRBV7-8 with TRBJ1-1, with a possible D match to TRBD1 (5 bases). Germline V gene sequence: CDR1 SGHVS, CDR2 FQNEAQ. CDR3 length: 13 residues. V was clipped by 5 bases and J by 11 bases, with 18 bases between them. CDR3 amino acids: CASSHNKDNRAFF. CDR3 DNA sequence: TGTGCCAGCAGCCACAACAAGGACAATCGGGCTTTCTTT.

The rearrangement joins TRBV7-9 to TRBJ2-3; D is unclear. Germline CDR1 reads SEHNR; CDR2 reads FQNEAQ (reference sequence). The CDR3 loop spans 15 amino acids. V was cut by 1 base and J by 2 bases, with 10 bases left in between. CDR3 bases: TGTGCCAGCAGCTTAGGAACCACAGCCACAGATACGCAGTATTTT. Protein sequence: CASSLGTTATDTQYF.

The V and J genes are TRBV28 and TRBJ2-4; 8 bases agree with TRBD1. This CDR3 contains 18 residues. Germline lookup yields CDR1 MDHEN and CDR2 SYDVKM. J lost 0 bases, V lost 6 bases, and 13 bases had no gene match. CDR3 bases: TGTGCCAGCAGCCCGACAGGGGCCTCGCCCTTAGCCAAAAACATTCAGTACTTC. Translating it yields CASSPTGASPLAKNIQYF.

The V call is TRBV11-3, the J call TRBJ2-1; TRBD2 agrees at 10 bases. Per the germline V gene, CDR1 is SGHNT and CDR2 is YENEEA. The CDR3 extends over 15 amino acids. With 4 bases clipped from V and 6 bases from J, the junction kept 6 bases outside the gene matches. The CDR3 here is CASSSSGGASNEQFF. CDR3 DNA sequence: TGTGCCAGCAGCTCGAGCGGGGGGGCCTCCAATGAGCAGTTCTTC.

Notes on this clone: Within the sample, other DNA sequences also encode this same CDR3. The V and J genes are TRBV5-1 and TRBJ2-3, with D possibly matching TRBD2 (7 bases). Looked up from germline, CDR1 is SGHRS and CDR2 is YFSETQ. Trimming took 0 bases from V and 0 from J, leaving 8 bases between them. The CDR3 spans 15 residues. The CDR3 region is CASSLEGGSTDTQYF. CDR3 nucleotide sequence: TGCGCCAGCAGCTTGGAGGGGGGGAGCACAGATACGCAGTATTTT.

In its sample, this clone was seen a few times. The gene calls are TRBV6-1 and TRBJ1-5; the D gene is possibly TRBD1 (6 bases). V was clipped by 3 bases and J by 5 bases, with 17 bases between them. Germline V lookup: CDR1 MNHNS, CDR2 SASEGT. The CDR3 is made up of 16 amino acids. CDR3 sequence reads: CASSDRDTDGYQPQHF. For the CDR3, the DNA is TGTGCCAGCAGTGACCGGGACACCGATGGTTATCAGCCCCAGCATTTT.

There are a few counts of this clone. This sequence joins TRBV19 and TRBJ2-1; D perhaps matches TRBD2 (6 bases). The CDR3 is 16 residues long. The V and J ends lost 4 bases and 7 bases respectively, with 20 bases between them. Germline V gene lookup returns CDR1 LNHDA and CDR2 SQIVND (reference sequence). Here the CDR3 reads CASSTLLAPRRNEQFF. The CDR3 region has the DNA TGTGCCAGTAGTACCCTACTAGCCCCTCGTCGTAATGAGCAGTTCTTC.

The chain carries TRBV19 and TRBJ2-7; TRBD1 agrees at 7 bases. J lost 0 bases, V lost 3 bases, and 5 bases had no gene match. Looked up from germline, CDR1 is LNHDA and CDR2 is SQIVND (reference sequence). The CDR3 has 15 amino acids. CDR3 DNA: TGTGCCAGTAGTATGGGTTGGGACAGCTCCTACGAGCAGTACTTC. Amino acids: CASSMGWDSSYEQYF. The whole variable domain, filled in from reference TRBV19 and TRBJ2-7, reads DGGITQSPKYLFRKEGQNVTLSCEQNLNHDAMYWYRQDPGQGLRLIYYSQIVNDFQKGDIAEGYSVSREKKESFPLTVTSAQKNPTAFYLCASSMGWDSSYEQYFGPGTRLTVT.

This clone occurred once. V is TRBV5-1 and J is TRBJ2-1, with D maybe TRBD2 (6 bases). Trimming left V 2 bases short and J 7 bases short, with 10 bases between. Germline V lookup: CDR1 SGHRS, CDR2 YFSETQ. The CDR3 contains 13 residues. CDR3 loop: CASSFGGRNEQFF. CDR3 bases: TGCGCCAGCAGCTTCGGGGGTCGGAATGAGCAGTTCTTC.

This clone has a count of ten or more. CDR3 coding DNA: TGTGCCAGCAGTGGGGACTCTCAACAGACCCAGTACTTC. It is translated as CASSGDSQQTQYF. V gene TRBV2 combines with J gene TRBJ2-5; D perhaps matches TRBD2 (6 bases). From germline, CDR1 is SNHLY and CDR2 FYNNEI. The CDR3 sequence is 13 residues long. V was clipped by 4 bases and J by 6 bases, with 12 bases between them. Full variable domain (missing parts from reference TRBV2 and TRBJ2-5): EPEVTQTPSHQVTQMGQEVILRCVPISNHLYFYWYRQILGQKVEFLVSFYNNEISEKSEIFDDQFSVERPDGSNFTLKIRSTKLEDSAMYFCASSGDSQQTQYFGPGTRLLVL.

The rearrangement uses TRBV7-3 and TRBJ2-1, with 10 bases fitting TRBD1. Germline V lookup: CDR1 SGHTA, CDR2 FQGTGA. The CDR3 has 14 residues. Germline trimming cut 3 bases from V and 9 bases from J; bases unmatched to any gene: 5. CDR3: CASSFDRGRGEQFF. The CDR3, as DNA: TGTGCCAGCAGCTTTGACAGGGGGCGCGGTGAGCAGTTCTTC.

V is TRBV9 and J is TRBJ2-1; 7 bases fit TRBD1. Germline values: CDR1 SGDLS, CDR2 YYNGEE. The J segment lost 2 bases and the V segment lost 3 bases, leaving 8 bases of the junction unmatched. The CDR3 sequence is 16 residues long. The CDR3 is CASSAQTGTAYNEQFF. The CDR3 bases are TGTGCCAGCAGCGCCCAGACGGGGACAGCCTACAATGAGCAGTTCTTC.

This chain uses TRBV4-3 with TRBJ2-2, with TRBD2 as a possible D gene (7 bases). Per germline, CDR1 LGHNA and CDR2 YSLEER. Trimming pared 0 bases from V and 4 bases from J, leaving 21 bases between. The CDR3 contains 19 residues. CDR3 nucleotide sequence: TGCGCCAGCAGCCAAGATCTTATAGAGGGGGGGCAAAGCACCGGGGAGCTGTTTTTT. Its protein is CASSQDLIEGGQSTGELFF.

This rearrangement joins TRBV5-6 to TRBJ1-1; a possible D gene is TRBD1 (6 bases). The germline V gene encodes CDR1 SGHDT and CDR2 YYEEEE. The CDR3 loop spans 15 amino acids. Trimming stripped 0 bases from V and 10 bases from J, with 19 bases between. The CDR3 DNA reads as TGTGCCAGCAGCTTGGGACCTACAGGGAGGGCGAGAGCTTTCTTT. Protein product: CASSLGPTGRARAFF.

The chain uses TRBV30 and TRBJ1-6; 7 nucleotides align to TRBD1. Germline V gives CDR1 GTSNPN, CDR2 SVGIG (reference sequence). CDR3 length: 14 amino acids. V shed 8 bases and J 7 bases; nucleotides not matched to a gene: 11. CDR3 in DNA: TGTGCCCATGATTCCGGGACAGCAAATTCACCCCTCCACTTT. This sequence encodes CAHDSGTANSPLHF.